The 21 T cell receptor beta chains listed next were all sequenced from one sample in a study of cytomegalovirus exposure and HLA in healthy donors. The PCR had 60 Vbeta and 13 Jbeta primers. Clones were read by immunoSEQ multiplex PCR, and TCRdb kept only the in-frame ones, dropping some. The sample gives roughly 72,000 clones, over 70% of which show up once; approximately 10% is in the top ten. Material for sequencing was PBMCs. The receptors were sampled from a human donor in good health.

The count of this clone is one. The J gene is TRBJ1-2, the V gene TRBV19; unclear D gene. The CDR3 is 15 residues long. The V end lost 5 bases, the J end lost 1 base, and 14 bases lay between the germline ends. Germline CDR1 LNHDA, CDR2 SQIVND (reference sequence). In nucleotides, the CDR3 is TGTGCCAGTAGTCTATCGACGGGGATTAACTATGGCTACACCTTC. The encoded protein is CASSLSTGINYGYTF.

This clone was seen only a few times. The chain uses TRBV7-3 and TRBJ2-7, with 7 bases identical to TRBD2. V trimming: 4 bases; J trimming: 2 bases; junction bases outside the gene matches: 8. Per the germline V gene, CDR1 is SGHTA and CDR2 is FQGTGA. This CDR3 is 15 amino acids long. CDR3 loop: CASSSSGGEAYEQYF. CDR3 sequence (DNA): TGTGCCAGCAGCTCTAGCGGAGGTGAGGCCTACGAGCAGTACTTC.

The chain uses TRBV30 and TRBJ2-2; perhaps TRBD1 as D (6 bases). The length of the CDR3 is 15 residues. CDR1 and CDR2 (germline): GTSNPN, SVGIG (reference sequence). V was pared by 5 bases and J by 0 bases, with 13 bases between. The CDR3 DNA reads as TGTGCCTGGGTCGAGAGGACAGCGAACACCGGGGAGCTGTTTTTT. Its protein product is CAWVERTANTGELFF.

The rearrangement joins TRBV13 to TRBJ1-5; 8 bases align to TRBD1. The length of the CDR3 is 17 residues. CDR1 PRHDT and CDR2 FYEKMQ come from the germline V gene (reference sequence). The trim removed 5 bases at V and 2 bases at J, leaving 11 bases unmatched. The CDR3 here is CASSLRPTGVGNQPQHF. The CDR3 nucleotides are TGTGCCAGCAGCCTACGTCCGACAGGGGTCGGCAATCAGCCCCAGCATTTT.

A few counts support this clone. The chain couples TRBV7-9 to TRBJ1-2; D call uncertain. CDR3 size: 15 residues. Germline CDR1 reads SEHNR; CDR2 reads FQNEAQ (reference sequence). V lost 10 bases, J lost 5 bases, and 23 bases lay in between. CDR3 region: CATFFDTGSFYGYTF. The CDR3 nucleotides read TGTGCCACCTTCTTTGACACCGGAAGTTTTTATGGCTACACCTTC.

The CDR3 reads CASSQGAFTEAFF. The CDR3 region has the DNA TGTGCCAGCTCGCAGGGGGCCTTCACTGAAGCTTTCTTT. The rearrangement joins TRBV18 to TRBJ1-1, with 8 bases that match TRBD1. The trim removed 6 bases at V and 4 bases at J, leaving 4 bases unmatched. The germline CDR1 and CDR2 sequences are KGHSH and LQKENI. The CDR3 has 13 amino acids. Drawing the rest from reference TRBV18 and TRBJ1-1, the complete variable domain is NAGVMQNPRHLVRRRGQEARLRCSPMKGHSHVYWYRQLPEEGLKFMVYLQKENIIDESGMPKERFSAEFPKEGPSILRIQQVVRGDSAAYFCASSQGAFTEAFFGQGTRLTVV.

V and J are TRBV9 and TRBJ1-1; 7 nucleotides align to TRBD1. With V trimmed by 3 bases and J by 3 bases, 2 bases remained unmatched. Germline CDR1 SGDLS, CDR2 YYNGEE. This CDR3 has 13 amino acids. The CDR3 bases are TGTGCCAGCAGCGGGGGACAGTACACTGAAGCTTTCTTT. As protein: CASSGGQYTEAFF.

The chain carries TRBV4-1 and TRBJ1-2, with a possible D match to TRBD1 (6 bases). There are 17 residues in the CDR3. Germline values: CDR1 MGHRA, CDR2 YSYEKL. V was shortened by 1 base and J by 0 bases, with 15 bases between the two germline ends. The CDR3 reads CASSQATGTMANYGYTF. CDR3 DNA sequence: TGCGCCAGCAGCCAAGCTACCGGGACAATGGCTAACTATGGCTACACCTTC.

This chain connects TRBV28 to TRBJ1-2, with 9 bases that match TRBD1. The ends lost 5 bases at V and 4 bases at J; junction bases unmatched: 5. Germline values: CDR1 MDHEN, CDR2 SYDVKM. The CDR3 is 14 amino acids. This chain's CDR3 is CASSTTGGAYGYTF. CDR3 nucleotide sequence: TGTGCCAGCAGTACGACAGGGGGGGCCTATGGCTACACCTTC.

This clone has ten or more counts. The chain is built from TRBV5-6 and TRBJ2-1; D is unresolved. In germline, CDR1 is SGHDT, CDR2 YYEEEE. This CDR3 has 13 residues. V lost 2 bases and J 7 bases, leaving 10 bases between the germline ends. The DNA of the CDR3 is TGTGCCAGCAGCTTAAATGGAGAAAATGAGCAGTTCTTC. Its translation is CASSLNGENEQFF.

The chain joins TRBV29-1 to TRBJ1-5; no reliable D call. Germline CDR1 and CDR2: SQVTM and ANQGSEA. CDR3 length: 13 residues. V dropped 6 bases and J dropped 1 base, with 10 bases sitting between them. The CDR3 region is CSVREGSNQPQHF. DNA of the CDR3: TGCAGCGTGAGGGAAGGGAGCAATCAGCCCCAGCATTTT.

V gene TRBV18 combines with J gene TRBJ1-1; D unclear. The CDR3 consists of 14 residues. CDR1 KGHSH and CDR2 LQKENI come from the germline V gene. V lost 0 bases and J lost 1, with 6 bases in between. CDR3 protein: CASSPPIANTEAFF. CDR3 coding DNA: TGTGCCAGCTCACCACCGATAGCGAACACTGAAGCTTTCTTT.

This chain links TRBV7-2 with TRBJ2-5, with 7 bases fitting TRBD2. The CDR3 has 15 amino acids. Germline CDR1 is SGHTA and CDR2 is FQGNSA. Unmatched junction bases numbered 17, after V lost 5 bases and J lost 11 bases. The DNA of the CDR3 is TGTGCCAGCAGCGGGGTAACGGGAGGTGGGTGGGAGCAGTACTTC. Translation gives CASSGVTGGGWEQYF.

In its sample, this clone was seen once. The rearrangement uses TRBV5-4 and TRBJ1-2, with D maybe TRBD1 (6 bases). This CDR3 comprises 17 residues. CDR1 is SGHNT, CDR2 YYREEE, per germline (reference sequence). V was shortened by 9 bases and J by 0 bases, with 24 bases between the two germline ends. As DNA, the CDR3 is TGTGCCACCACAAATGGGGTTTTCGGGACAACTAACTATGGCTACACCTTC. The encoded protein is CATTNGVFGTTNYGYTF.

The genes are TRBV11-2 and TRBJ1-2, with a tentative D call TRBD1 (5 bases). V was shortened by 5 bases and J by 3 bases, with 10 bases between the two germline ends. This CDR3 region has 13 residues. Looked up from germline, CDR1 is SGHAT and CDR2 is FQNNGV. In DNA form, the CDR3 reads TGTGCCAGCAGCCCTCAGACAGACTATGGCTACACCTTC. Its protein is CASSPQTDYGYTF.

This clone was found once. DNA for the CDR3: TGTGCCATCAGTGCTGGCAGGGGGCCGGACACCATATATTTT. This codes for CAISAGRGPDTIYF. The chain recombines TRBV10-3 with TRBJ1-3; 8 bases agree with TRBD1. The V and J ends lost 4 bases and 8 bases, in that order; junction bases with no gene match: 7. CDR3 length: 14 residues. Germline V CDR1 and CDR2: ENHRY, SYGVKD.

The genes are TRBV5-1 and TRBJ1-5; 7 positions match TRBD1. Germline CDR1 is SGHRS and CDR2 is YFSETQ. The CDR3 has 14 amino acids. J was trimmed by 3 bases and V by 8 bases; bases with no gene match: 8. CDR3 in amino acids: CASSRDSLNQPQHF. CDR3 coding DNA: TGCGCCAGTAGCCGGGACAGCCTCAATCAGCCCCAGCATTTT.

This chain joins TRBV5-1 and TRBJ1-1; 9 nucleotides align to TRBD1. Trimming removed 2 bases from V and 6 bases from J; junction bases left unmatched: 11. This CDR3 is 16 amino acids long. Germline assignment: CDR1 SGHRS and CDR2 YFSETQ. For the CDR3, the DNA is TGCGCCAGCAGCTTTACAGGGGGCTTCCATGTGGCTGAAGCTTTCTTT. It encodes CASSFTGGFHVAEAFF.

The chain couples TRBV30 to TRBJ1-2; 7 nucleotides match TRBD1. The CDR3 sequence is 13 residues long. Germline trimming cut 2 bases from V and 1 base from J; bases unmatched to any gene: 1. The V gene's germline CDR1 is GTSNPN and CDR2 SVGIG (reference sequence). This CDR3 reads CAWSRQGNYGYTF. For the CDR3, the DNA is TGTGCCTGGAGTCGACAGGGTAACTATGGCTACACCTTC.

The J gene is TRBJ1-4, the V gene TRBV7-9; D is ambiguous. The CDR3 runs 14 residues. Germline values: CDR1 SEHNR, CDR2 FQNEAQ (reference sequence). With 5 bases removed from V and 4 bases from J, the gap between germline ends came to 11 bases. The CDR3 sequence is CASSMLANNEKLFF. The CDR3 nucleotides are TGTGCCAGCAGCATGCTTGCGAATAATGAAAAACTGTTTTTT. The whole variable domain, remainder taken from reference TRBV7-9 and TRBJ1-4, is DTGVSQNPRHKITKRGQNVTFRCDPISEHNRLYWYRQTLGQGPEFLTYFQNEAQLEKSRLLSDRFSAERPKGSFSTLEIQRTEQGDSAMYLCASSMLANNEKLFFGSGTQLSVL.

This clone has only a few counts. The rearrangement links TRBV18 to TRBJ1-2; 7 bases fit TRBD1. The CDR3 is made up of 13 amino acids. Germline lookup yields CDR1 KGHSH and CDR2 LQKENI. Losses at the gene ends were 1 base for V and 8 bases for J; bases not matched to a gene: 4. The CDR3 DNA reads TGTGCCAGCTCACCACGAGACAGGGACGGCTACACCTTC. Translating it yields CASSPRDRDGYTF. The full variable domain, rest sourced from reference TRBV18 and TRBJ1-2, is NAGVMQNPRHLVRRRGQEARLRCSPMKGHSHVYWYRQLPEEGLKFMVYLQKENIIDESGMPKERFSAEFPKEGPSILRIQQVVRGDSAAYFCASSPRDRDGYTFGSGTRLTVV.